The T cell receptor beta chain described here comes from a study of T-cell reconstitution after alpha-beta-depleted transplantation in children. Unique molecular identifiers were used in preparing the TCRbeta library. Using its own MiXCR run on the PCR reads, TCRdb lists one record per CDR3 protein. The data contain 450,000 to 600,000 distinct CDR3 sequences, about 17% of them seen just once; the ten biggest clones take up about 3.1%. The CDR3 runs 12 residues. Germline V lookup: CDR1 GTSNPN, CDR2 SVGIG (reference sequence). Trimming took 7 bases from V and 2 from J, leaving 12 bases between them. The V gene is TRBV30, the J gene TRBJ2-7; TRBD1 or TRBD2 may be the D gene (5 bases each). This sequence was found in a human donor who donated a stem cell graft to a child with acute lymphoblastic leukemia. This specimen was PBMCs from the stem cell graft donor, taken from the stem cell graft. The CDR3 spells CAFSGRTYEQYF. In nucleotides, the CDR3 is TGTGCCTTTTCAGGGAGAACCTACGAGCAGTACTTC.